This T cell receptor (beta chain) was profiled in a study of shared clonotypes between healthy human individuals. There are 15 residues in the CDR3. CDR1 and CDR2 (germline): SGHVS, FQNEAQ. V lost 3 bases and J lost 5; bases outside the gene matches: 8. Clones were sequenced by immunoSEQ multiplex PCR, and TCRdb holds only the in-frame ones, with some missing. The table includes some 1 million clones, around 76% detected once. The sample consisted of memory CD4+ T cells sorted from blood. Subset indicated: CD45RA-negative fraction. This clonotype was obtained from a man aged 18 to 35 in good health. J is TRBJ2-7 and V is TRBV7-8; 9 bases are shared with TRBD1. DNA of the CDR3: TGTGCCAGCAGCTTTTCCGGGACAGGGACCCACGAGCAGTACTTC. It encodes CASSFSGTGTHEQYF.